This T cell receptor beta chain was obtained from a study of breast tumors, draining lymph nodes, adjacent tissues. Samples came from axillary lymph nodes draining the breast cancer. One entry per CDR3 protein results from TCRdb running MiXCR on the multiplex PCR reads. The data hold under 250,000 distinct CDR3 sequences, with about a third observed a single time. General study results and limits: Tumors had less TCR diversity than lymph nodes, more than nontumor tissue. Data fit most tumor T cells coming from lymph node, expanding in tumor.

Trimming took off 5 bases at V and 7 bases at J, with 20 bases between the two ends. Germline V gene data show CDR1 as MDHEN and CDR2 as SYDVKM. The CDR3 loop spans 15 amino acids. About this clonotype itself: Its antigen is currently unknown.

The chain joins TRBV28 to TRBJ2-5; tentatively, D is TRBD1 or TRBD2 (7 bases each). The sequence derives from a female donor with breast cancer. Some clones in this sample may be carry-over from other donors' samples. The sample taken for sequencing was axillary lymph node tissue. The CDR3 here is CASSQGGTGRATQYF. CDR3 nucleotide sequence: TGTGCCAGCAGTCAGGGGGGGACCGGTAGAGCGACCCAGTACTTC.